This TCR beta chain was recovered during a study of blood T cell repertoires in COVID-19. Study information: Some COVID-19 samples were acute and others convalescent; all came from the United States, Italy and Spain.

This CDR3 is built from 13 residues. Per the germline V gene, CDR1 is MNHEY and CDR2 is SVGAGI. Losses at the gene ends were 6 bases for V and 4 bases for J; bases not matched to a gene: 5. Followed longitudinally, the Seattle patients had been enrolled during active infection. A single count supports this clone. Authors' processing steps: The authors estimated nucleated cell counts from reference gene primer amplification. Sequencing was performed with immunoSEQ multiplex PCR; in TCRdb, only in-frame clones are kept and a portion is missing. The V and J calls and clone size come from that table; D and trimming were worked out from the DNA. The sample lists 190,000 or so clones; about 93% were seen once.

V and J are TRBV6-5 and TRBJ1-2; TRBD1 agrees at 7 bases. Material for sequencing was peripheral blood. This clonotype was obtained from a man aged 25 to 40 with COVID-19, enrolled during active disease. In DNA form, the CDR3 reads TGTGCCAGCAGGGCGGGACAGTCCTATGGCTACACCTTC. Translation: CASRAGQSYGYTF.